A selection of T cell receptor beta chains follows, all from one sample in a study of Ad26.COV2.S vaccination and SARS-CoV-2 variants. The method was immunoSEQ multiplex PCR; TCRdb's version includes in-frame clones alone and lacks a portion of them. The profile covers hundreds of thousands of clones, with about 90% appearing a single time and roughly 1.5% taken by the ten largest. The sample here was peripheral blood, taken in a trial of Ad26.COV2.S vaccine versus placebo. These receptors all come from a person aged 18-60 years who received the Ad26.COV2.S COVID-19 vaccine or a placebo. CDR3s include the opening cysteine and the closing phenylalanine or tryptophan. D genes are given only for firm matches. The size of a clone is reported for some rows only, either as once, few or many, or as a class for expanded clones.

clone_size	j_call	d_call	v_call	cdr3_aa	cdr3_nt
once	TRBJ1-2	TRBD1	TRBV19	CASSDQAPGGGNYGYTF	TGTGCCAGTAGCGATCAGGCCCCAGGGGGTGGAAACTATGGCTACACCTTC
NA	TRBJ2-7	TRBD1	TRBV2	CASSPGTGGYYEQYF	TGTGCCAGCAGTCCCGGGACAGGGGGATACTACGAGCAGTACTTC
NA	TRBJ1-1	TRBD1	TRBV5-1	CASSRGGTEAFF	TGCGCCAGTAGCAGGGGGGGCACTGAAGCTTTCTTT
NA	TRBJ1-5	NA	TRBV19	CASSPSRAIFNQPQHF	TGTGCCAGTAGTCCCTCTCGCGCTATTTTCAATCAGCCCCAGCATTTT
few	TRBJ2-1	TRBD2	TRBV6-5	CASSYLAEDNEQFF	TGTGCCAGCAGTTATCTAGCGGAGGACAATGAGCAGTTCTTC
NA	TRBJ2-1	NA	TRBV5-1	CASSAGSYNEQFF	TGCGCCAGCAGCGCCGGTTCCTACAATGAGCAGTTCTTC
NA	TRBJ2-2	NA	TRBV27	CASSLGRGRFTGELFF	TGTGCCAGCAGCCTCGGGCGGGGGCGGTTCACCGGGGAGCTGTTTTTT
NA	TRBJ2-7	NA	TRBV6-5	CASSYSRTGRGEQYF	TGTGCCAGCAGTTACTCGAGAACAGGGAGAGGTGAGCAGTACTTC
NA	TRBJ1-2	TRBD1	TRBV29-1	CSVDRGQDPNYGYTF	TGCAGCGTGGACCGGGGACAGGACCCAAACTATGGCTACACCTTC
NA	TRBJ1-3	TRBD1	TRBV7-6	CASSTMTGAGNTIYF	TGTGCCAGCAGCACGATGACAGGGGCTGGAAACACCATATATTTT
NA	TRBJ2-5	NA	TRBV5-1	CASSLGRGRETQYF	TGCGCCAGCAGCTTGGGGCGGGGCAGAGAGACCCAGTACTTC
NA	TRBJ2-3	TRBD1	TRBV5-1	CASKEGTGASTDTQYF	TGCGCCAGTAAAGAGGGGACAGGGGCTAGCACAGATACGCAGTATTTT
NA	TRBJ2-7	NA	TRBV6-2/TRBV6-3	CASSYNPTYEQYF	TGTGCCAGCAGTTACAACCCAACCTACGAGCAGTACTTC
NA	TRBJ1-1	NA	TRBV3-1/TRBV3-2	CASSQLNTEAFF	TGTGCCAGCAGCCAATTGAACACTGAAGCTTTCTTT
NA	TRBJ2-5	NA	TRBV5-1	CASSLEGRKTQYF	TGCGCCAGCAGCTTGGAAGGGAGGAAGACCCAGTACTTC
few	TRBJ1-1	NA	TRBV5-1	CASSPPDSTEAFF	TGCGCCAGCAGCCCACCCGACAGCACTGAAGCTTTCTTT
NA	TRBJ1-5	TRBD1	TRBV6-4	CASSQDRDQPQHF	TGTGCCAGCAGCCAAGACAGGGATCAGCCCCAGCATTTT
NA	TRBJ1-2	NA	TRBV2	CASTLRSRDGYTF	TGTGCCAGCACCCTTAGGTCTCGGGATGGCTACACCTTC
once	TRBJ2-1	TRBD1	TRBV7-2	CASSRQGLYNEQFF	TGTGCCAGCAGTCGACAGGGCCTCTACAATGAGCAGTTCTTC
NA	TRBJ1-3	TRBD1	TRBV5-1	CASSLDRGAPNTIYF	TGCGCCAGCAGCTTGGACAGGGGGGCTCCAAACACCATATATTTT
NA	TRBJ1-6	NA	TRBV11-2	CASSSPPLDRYNSPLHF	TGTGCCAGCAGTTCTCCCCCCCTAGACAGATATAATTCACCCCTCCACTTT
NA	TRBJ2-7	NA	TRBV7-9	CASSSTGTPKPYEQYF	TGTGCCAGCAGCTCAACCGGGACGCCTAAACCCTACGAGCAGTACTTC
once	TRBJ2-5	TRBD2	TRBV5-1	CASSPAGGVETQYF	TGCGCCAGCAGCCCCGCGGGAGGGGTGGAGACCCAGTACTTC
once	TRBJ2-1	TRBD2	TRBV2	CASRALLAGGSYEQFF	TGTGCCAGCAGAGCACTTCTAGCGGGAGGGAGCTATGAGCAGTTCTTC
NA	TRBJ2-6	NA	TRBV6-5	CASSSPARTGANVLTF	TGTGCCAGCAGTTCCCCCGCTCGAACTGGGGCCAACGTCCTGACTTTC